A single sample gave rise to the 30 T cell receptor beta chains below, sequenced in a study of blood T cell repertoires in COVID-19 (dated by TCRdb to the early 2020s). Libraries were prepared through the immunoSEQ multiplex PCR assay. In TCRdb, the immuneACCESS table is reduced to in-frame sequences with V and J assigned. These tables do not hold every clone; where another copy was compared, an unresolved V gene accounts for under half, and the others remain unexplained. The sample records some 190,000 clones, 80% of which are singletons. 13% to 15% of the sample belongs to the ten largest clones. Sequenced input: PBMCs or T cells enriched from blood (not recorded which). Receptors were obtained from a man in his 60s who had been exposed to COVID-19.

V usage is TRBV28 and J usage is TRBJ1-5; D might be TRBD1 (6 bases). Trimming removed 5 bases from V and 4 bases from J, with 15 bases in between. Germline loops: CDR1 MDHEN, CDR2 SYDVKM. The CDR3 extends over 15 amino acids. The CDR3, as DNA: TGTGCCAGCAGTGAACCGGGGAGGGGGAATCAGCCCCAGCATTTT. It codes for CASSEPGRGNQPQHF.

The chain employs TRBV7-2 and TRBJ2-3; TRBD2 agrees at 9 bases. There are 15 residues in the CDR3. The junction had 10 bases not matched to a gene; V was cut back by 6 bases and J by 6 bases. Germline V lookup: CDR1 SGHTA, CDR2 FQGNSA. CDR3 sequence reads: CASRLIIAGEDTQYF. DNA of the CDR3: TGTGCCAGCAGACTCATAATAGCGGGAGAGGATACGCAGTATTTT.

The V and J genes are TRBV5-4 and TRBJ1-1, with a weak D call TRBD1 (5 bases). With 2 bases removed from V and 1 base from J, the gap between germline ends came to 9 bases. Germline assignment: CDR1 SGHNT and CDR2 YYREEE (reference sequence). The CDR3 spans 14 residues. CDR3 coding DNA: TGTGCCAGCAGCTTCCAGGGCAAGAACACTGAAGCTTTCTTT. Protein: CASSFQGKNTEAFF.

The chain uses TRBV5-4 and TRBJ2-7, with a possible D match to TRBD2 (5 bases). Trimming removed 1 base at V and 2 bases at J, with 13 bases between. The CDR3 totals 15 residues. Germline V lookup: CDR1 SGHNT, CDR2 YYREEE (reference sequence). In DNA form, the CDR3 reads TGTGCCAGCAGCTTGATGCTAGCCGTCACCTACGAGCAGTACTTC. Its translation: CASSLMLAVTYEQYF.

This rearrangement joins TRBV29-1 to TRBJ2-1; TRBD2 agrees at 12 bases. CDR3 size: 14 residues. Germline V gene lookup returns CDR1 SQVTM and CDR2 ANQGSEA. With 5 bases clipped from V and 7 bases from J, the junction kept 6 bases outside the gene matches. Here the CDR3 reads CSVQTSGSWNEQFF. Written as DNA, the CDR3 is TGCAGCGTTCAGACTAGCGGGAGTTGGAATGAGCAGTTCTTC.

V gene TRBV5-1 combines with J gene TRBJ2-1; TRBD1 agrees at 11 bases. The CDR3 loop spans 14 amino acids. CDR1 and CDR2 from the germline V gene are SGHRS and YFSETQ. V lost 3 bases and J lost 7; bases outside the gene matches: 3. The CDR3: CASSWTGGGNEQFF. The CDR3, as DNA: TGCGCCAGCAGCTGGACAGGGGGCGGGAATGAGCAGTTCTTC.

The CDR3 here is CSVGSSGMYEQYF. The CDR3 nucleotides read TGCAGCGTTGGGTCTAGCGGGATGTACGAGCAGTACTTC. The chain has TRBV29-1 and TRBJ2-7; 9 bases map to TRBD2. Germline assignment: CDR1 SQVTM and CDR2 ANQGSEA. The V gene end was trimmed by 4 bases and the J gene end by 4 bases; junction bases not matched to a gene: 5. The CDR3 extends over 13 amino acids.

There are a few counts of this clone. This rearrangement joins TRBV30 to TRBJ1-6; unclear D gene. Trimming pared 3 bases from V and 7 bases from J, leaving 13 bases between. Per germline, CDR1 GTSNPN and CDR2 SVGIG (reference sequence). The length of the CDR3 is 14 residues. DNA for the CDR3: TGTGCCTGGAGACCGGGGATTAAGAATTCACCCCTCCACTTT. Protein: CAWRPGIKNSPLHF.

The gene calls are TRBV7-3 and TRBJ1-5; 7 nucleotides agree with TRBD1. CDR1 SGHTA and CDR2 FQGTGA come from the germline V gene. The CDR3 is 15 residues long. Losses at the gene ends were 5 bases for V and 6 bases for J; bases not matched to a gene: 10. CDR3 DNA sequence: TGTGCCAGCAGCCCCCGGACAGGAGGGGGTCAGCCCCAGCATTTT. This encodes CASSPRTGGGQPQHF.

The chain combines TRBV2 with TRBJ2-3, with TRBD1 identical over 7 bases. With V trimmed by 3 bases and J by 10 bases, 13 bases remained unmatched. The CDR3 sequence is 15 residues long. CDR1 is SNHLY, CDR2 FYNNEI, per germline. The CDR3 loop reads CASSDETGYHIAQYF. CDR3 in DNA: TGTGCCAGCAGTGACGAGACAGGGTACCACATAGCGCAGTATTTT.

This sequence joins TRBV11-2 and TRBJ2-7; D is uncertain. CDR3 length equals 13 residues. Germline CDR1 SGHAT, CDR2 FQNNGV. The germline V and J ends were trimmed by 1 base and 6 bases, with 10 bases remaining between them. CDR3 sequence: CASSLGFRSEQYF. The CDR3 bases are TGTGCCAGCAGCTTAGGGTTCCGTAGCGAGCAGTACTTC.

This clone was seen a few times. The chain links TRBV30 to TRBJ2-3, with D unresolved. Trimming took off 2 bases at V and 4 bases at J, with 7 bases between the two ends. This CDR3 is built from 12 residues. The germline V gene encodes CDR1 GTSNPN and CDR2 SVGIG (reference sequence). The CDR3 loop is CAWSHASDTQYF. DNA for the CDR3: TGTGCCTGGAGTCACGCGTCAGATACGCAGTATTTT.

The chain recombines TRBV27 with TRBJ1-3; D unresolved. Germline CDR1 and CDR2: MNHEY and SMNVEV (reference sequence). V dropped 0 bases and J dropped 0 bases, with 12 bases sitting between them. This CDR3 region has 17 residues. CDR3 protein: CASSLSGEPTSGNTIYF. CDR3 DNA sequence: TGTGCCAGCAGTTTATCCGGAGAACCGACCTCTGGAAACACCATATATTTT.

The J gene is TRBJ2-2, the V gene TRBV29-1; D possibly corresponds to TRBD2 (5 bases). This CDR3 comprises 14 residues. From germline, CDR1 is SQVTM and CDR2 ANQGSEA. V was trimmed by 4 bases and J by 1 base, leaving 10 bases between them. The CDR3 DNA follows: TGCAGCGTTGCGCAGGCGGGGAACACCGGGGAGCTGTTTTTT. Translation: CSVAQAGNTGELFF.

In nucleotides, the CDR3 is TGTGCCAGCAGCTTCCCGCAGGGGGATAATTCACCCCTCCACTTT. Translation: CASSFPQGDNSPLHF. This sequence joins TRBV7-9 and TRBJ1-6; TRBD1 matches 7 bases. The CDR3 runs to 15 residues. Looked up from germline, CDR1 is SEHNR and CDR2 is FQNEAQ (reference sequence). Trimming at V came to 3 bases and at J to 5 bases, leaving 4 bases not matched to a gene.

V usage is TRBV7-8 and J usage is TRBJ1-1; TRBD1 is a possible D gene (5 bases). The CDR3 consists of 15 residues. Germline values: CDR1 SGHVS, CDR2 FQNEAQ. Trimming removed 5 bases at V and 1 base at J, with 14 bases between. As DNA, the CDR3 is TGTGCCAGCAGCCAGGGCGGGGGGAGGAACACTGAAGCTTTCTTT. Amino acids: CASSQGGGRNTEAFF.

This chain links TRBV29-1 with TRBJ1-3; 7 nucleotides align to TRBD1. The trim removed 1 base at V and 4 bases at J, leaving 4 bases unmatched. CDR3 length equals 14 residues. CDR1 SQVTM and CDR2 ANQGSEA come from the germline V gene. The CDR3 bases are TGCAGCGTTGAAGCCCAGGGGGTCGGAAACACCATATATTTT. Translation: CSVEAQGVGNTIYF. Full variable domain (remainder filled in from reference TRBV29-1 and TRBJ1-3): SAVISQKPSRDICQRGTSLTIQCQVDSQVTMMFWYRQQPGQSLTLIATANQGSEATYESGFVIDKFPISRPNLTFSTLTVSNMSPEDSSIYLCSVEAQGVGNTIYFGEGSWLTVV.

V is TRBV5-6 and J is TRBJ1-3; D is undetermined. Trimming left V 5 bases short and J 0 bases short, with 15 bases between. CDR3 length: 16 residues. Germline V gene data show CDR1 as SGHDT and CDR2 as YYEEEE. The CDR3 spells CASSEEGRTSGNTIYF. CDR3 bases: TGTGCCAGCAGTGAGGAGGGCAGGACCTCTGGAAACACCATATATTTT.

CDR3 sequence reads: CASSSSGRTGGNTEAFF. CDR3 DNA sequence: TGTGCCAGCAGCTCCTCCGGGAGGACAGGGGGGAACACTGAAGCTTTCTTT. The chain has TRBV7-2 and TRBJ1-1; 10 positions agree with TRBD1. Germline loops: CDR1 SGHTA, CDR2 FQGNSA. Trimming at V came to 4 bases and at J to 1 base, leaving 9 bases not matched to a gene. The CDR3 is made up of 17 amino acids.

The rearrangement uses TRBV11-2 and TRBJ2-7, with D possibly matching TRBD2 (5 bases). Trimming left V 5 bases short and J 6 bases short, with 14 bases between. The CDR3 is made up of 13 amino acids. Germline assignment: CDR1 SGHAT and CDR2 FQNNGV. CDR3 amino acids: CASSPRGWVEQYF. The CDR3 nucleotides are TGTGCCAGCAGCCCACGGGGTTGGGTCGAGCAGTACTTC.

This rearrangement joins TRBV7-2 to TRBJ2-7; TRBD1 matches at 7 bases. Germline CDR1 SGHTA, CDR2 FQGNSA. The J segment lost 3 bases and the V segment lost 1 base, leaving 9 bases of the junction unmatched. This CDR3 contains 16 residues. CDR3: CASSLEWAGGNYEQYF. The CDR3 region has the DNA TGTGCCAGCAGCTTAGAATGGGCAGGGGGAAACTACGAGCAGTACTTC. Supplemented by reference TRBV7-2 and TRBJ2-7, the full variable domain reads GAGVSQSPSNKVTEKGKDVELRCDPISGHTALYWYRQSLGQGLEFLIYFQGNSAPDKSGLPSDRFSAERTGGSVSTLTIQRTQQEDSAVYLCASSLEWAGGNYEQYFGPGTRLTVT.

This chain joins TRBV6-5 and TRBJ2-7; 9 positions agree with TRBD1. Germline CDR1 and CDR2: MNHEY and SVGAGI. The trim removed 6 bases at V and 3 bases at J, leaving 0 bases unmatched. The CDR3 has 12 amino acids. CDR3 in amino acids: CASRDRGYEQYF. The CDR3 DNA is TGTGCCAGCAGGGACAGGGGCTACGAGCAGTACTTC.

Written as DNA, the CDR3 is TGTGCCAGCAGGAAGGAACCGACAGCGAACACTGAAGCTTTCTTT. Translated, it gives CASRKEPTANTEAFF. The chain links TRBV2 to TRBJ1-1; possible D gene TRBD1, 5 bases. The CDR3 totals 15 residues. The germline V gene has CDR1 SNHLY and CDR2 FYNNEI. Trimming pared 6 bases from V and 1 base from J, leaving 15 bases between. The full variable domain, rest sourced from reference TRBV2 and TRBJ1-1, is EPEVTQTPSHQVTQMGQEVILRCVPISNHLYFYWYRQILGQKVEFLVSFYNNEISEKSEIFDDQFSVERPDGSNFTLKIRSTKLEDSAMYFCASRKEPTANTEAFFGQGTRLTVV.

The chain uses TRBV19 and TRBJ2-1; 8 bases are shared with TRBD2. The J segment lost 9 bases and the V segment lost 5 bases, leaving 9 bases of the junction unmatched. This CDR3 has 14 amino acids. Germline CDR1 LNHDA, CDR2 SQIVND (reference sequence). CDR3: CASSLGLAFPEQFF. The CDR3 DNA reads TGTGCCAGTAGTCTCGGACTAGCTTTCCCTGAGCAGTTCTTC.

The chain carries TRBV7-3 and TRBJ2-3; D perhaps matches TRBD1 (6 bases). The germline V gene encodes CDR1 SGHTA and CDR2 FQGTGA. The CDR3 spans 15 residues. Trimming cost V 5 bases and J 6 bases, with 18 bases left between them. The CDR3 here is CASSPQGLQGDTQYF. The CDR3 DNA reads as TGTGCCAGCAGCCCTCAGGGGTTACAAGGGGATACGCAGTATTTT.

This clone was seen just once. The rearrangement links TRBV5-4 to TRBJ1-4; 8 nucleotides align to TRBD1. Germline assignment: CDR1 SGHNT and CDR2 YYREEE (reference sequence). The CDR3 runs to 15 residues. V was pared by 0 bases and J by 7 bases, with 5 bases of the junction left unmatched. The CDR3 DNA reads TGTGCCAGCAGCTTGGATGGACAGGGTTTTGAAAAACTGTTTTTT. Protein product: CASSLDGQGFEKLFF.

The chain couples TRBV11-3 to TRBJ2-7, with 7 positions matching TRBD1. V lost 1 base, J lost 1 base, and 7 bases stayed unmatched. Germline V lookup: CDR1 SGHNT, CDR2 YENEEA. This CDR3 is built from 16 residues. The CDR3 nucleotides are TGTGCCAGCAGCTTAGTAGTGCCGGGACAGTCCTACGAGCAGTACTTC. This translates into CASSLVVPGQSYEQYF. The whole variable domain, remainder taken from reference TRBV11-3 and TRBJ2-7, is EAGVVQSPRYKIIEKKQPVAFWCNPISGHNTLYWYLQNLGQGPELLIRYENEEAVDDSQLPKDRFSAERLKGVDSTLKIQPAELGDSAVYLCASSLVVPGQSYEQYFGPGTRLTVT.

In its sample, this clone was seen a few times. The chain combines TRBV6-1 with TRBJ2-1; the match to TRBD1 covers 8 bases. The CDR3 sequence is 14 residues long. Looked up from germline, CDR1 is MNHNS and CDR2 is SASEGT. V lost 3 bases to trimming and J lost 6 bases; unmatched junction nucleotides: 4. The CDR3: CASSDGQGGNEQFF. In DNA, the CDR3 is TGTGCCAGCAGTGACGGACAGGGCGGCAATGAGCAGTTCTTC.

This clone was seen only a few times. The chain is built from TRBV19 and TRBJ1-5; no clear D. V lost 2 bases, J lost 0 bases, and 5 bases lay in between. The CDR3 has 14 residues. CDR1 is LNHDA and CDR2 is SQIVND in the germline V gene (reference sequence). The CDR3 nucleotides read TGTGCCAGTAGTATAACCGGTAGCAATCAGCCCCAGCATTTT. Residues: CASSITGSNQPQHF.

The genes are TRBV5-1 and TRBJ2-5; TRBD1 matches 8 bases. Germline CDR1 reads SGHRS; CDR2 reads YFSETQ. The junction had 6 bases not matched to a gene; V was cut back by 0 bases and J by 5 bases. This CDR3 comprises 15 residues. The CDR3 protein is CASSLGAGGHETQYF. DNA for the CDR3: TGCGCCAGCAGCTTGGGTGCAGGGGGCCACGAGACCCAGTACTTC. Filled out from reference TRBV5-1 and TRBJ2-5, the complete variable domain reads KAGVTQTPRYLIKTRGQQVTLSCSPISGHRSVSWYQQTPGQGLQFLFEYFSETQRNKGNFPGRFSGRQFSNSRSEMNVSTLELGDSALYLCASSLGAGGHETQYFGPGTRLLVL.